The rows below give T cell receptor beta chains drawn from one sample of a study of cytomegalovirus exposure and HLA in healthy donors. Here immunoSEQ multiplex PCR was the method, and the copy in TCRdb shows in-frame clones only, minus some. The profile covers 90,000 to 150,000 clones, with approximately 78% appearing a single time and roughly 3.1% taken by the ten largest. Sequences were obtained from PBMCs. The receptors were sampled from a woman in her 30s in good health and CMV-seropositive. Both conserved end residues are part of each CDR3. A D gene is named only where the DNA matches it firmly. The size entry is marked missing in some rows and otherwise reads once, few, many or a size class.

abundance: few; j_gene: TRBJ2-7; v_gene: TRBV27; d_gene: -; CDR3aa: CASSYGTYSYEQYF; CDR3nt: TGTGCCAGCAGTTACGGGACATACTCCTACGAGCAGTACTTC
abundance: few; j_gene: TRBJ2-1; v_gene: TRBV6-8; d_gene: -; CDR3aa: CASSYGQGMDEQFF; CDR3nt: TGTGCCAGCAGTTACGGGCAGGGGATGGATGAGCAGTTCTTC
abundance: -; j_gene: TRBJ2-7; v_gene: TRBV6-1; d_gene: TRBD2; CDR3aa: CASCLAGGPDEQYF; CDR3nt: TGTGCCAGCTGTTTAGCGGGGGGGCCGGACGAGCAGTACTTC
abundance: -; j_gene: TRBJ2-1; v_gene: TRBV5-6; d_gene: TRBD2; CDR3aa: CASSFAGTTDNEQFF; CDR3nt: TGTGCCAGCAGCTTCGCCGGGACTACAGACAATGAGCAGTTCTTC
abundance: -; j_gene: TRBJ1-2; v_gene: TRBV5-6; d_gene: -; CDR3aa: CASSQAGGYTF; CDR3nt: TGTGCCAGCAGCCAAGCGGGCGGCTACACCTTC
abundance: few; j_gene: TRBJ1-1; v_gene: TRBV7-9; d_gene: -; CDR3aa: CASSKHRVEDTEAFF; CDR3nt: TGTGCCAGCAGCAAGCACAGGGTAGAAGACACTGAAGCTTTCTTT
abundance: -; j_gene: TRBJ2-1; v_gene: TRBV6-1; d_gene: TRBD2; CDR3aa: CASSVGLAASYNEQFF; CDR3nt: TGTGCCAGCAGTGTCGGACTAGCGGCATCCTACAATGAGCAGTTCTTC
abundance: -; j_gene: TRBJ2-2; v_gene: TRBV9; d_gene: TRBD2; CDR3aa: CASSEASGGANTGELFF; CDR3nt: TGTGCCAGCAGCGAGGCTAGCGGGGGAGCGAACACCGGGGAGCTGTTTTTT
abundance: -; j_gene: TRBJ2-3; v_gene: TRBV5-1; d_gene: TRBD1; CDR3aa: CASSPRTGGTDTQYF; CDR3nt: TGCGCCAGCAGCCCCCGGACAGGGGGGACAGATACGCAGTATTTT
abundance: -; j_gene: TRBJ2-7; v_gene: TRBV4-3; d_gene: -; CDR3aa: CASSQDWGRGTYEQYF; CDR3nt: TGCGCCAGCAGCCAAGATTGGGGACGCGGGACCTACGAGCAGTACTTC
abundance: -; j_gene: TRBJ2-5; v_gene: TRBV4-1; d_gene: -; CDR3aa: CASSQDNFGGSWETQYF; CDR3nt: TGCGCCAGCAGCCAAGATAATTTTGGGGGCAGCTGGGAGACCCAGTACTTC
abundance: -; j_gene: TRBJ1-1; v_gene: TRBV11-3; d_gene: TRBD1; CDR3aa: CASSLDRRGRAFF; CDR3nt: TGTGCCAGCAGCTTAGATAGGAGGGGGCGAGCTTTCTTT
abundance: -; j_gene: TRBJ2-3; v_gene: TRBV18; d_gene: -; CDR3aa: CASSPPGILRGEQYF; CDR3nt: TGTGCCAGCTCACCACCAGGTATCCTCAGGGGAGAGCAGTATTTT
abundance: -; j_gene: TRBJ1-1; v_gene: TRBV2; d_gene: TRBD1; CDR3aa: CASSVNQGAWTEAFF; CDR3nt: TGTGCCAGCAGCGTTAACCAGGGGGCATGGACTGAAGCTTTCTTT
abundance: -; j_gene: TRBJ2-2; v_gene: TRBV7-3; d_gene: -; CDR3aa: CASSYGPPRGTGELFF; CDR3nt: TGTGCCAGCAGCTACGGACCCCCCAGGGGCACCGGGGAGCTGTTTTTT
abundance: -; j_gene: TRBJ2-5; v_gene: TRBV2; d_gene: TRBD2; CDR3aa: CASSEVSSGSEETQYF; CDR3nt: TGTGCCAGCAGTGAAGTTTCTAGCGGGAGCGAAGAGACCCAGTACTTC
abundance: -; j_gene: TRBJ2-3; v_gene: TRBV6-1; d_gene: TRBD2; CDR3aa: CASSATSGSDTQYF; CDR3nt: TGTGCCAGCAGTGCGACTAGCGGTTCAGATACGCAGTATTTT
abundance: few; j_gene: TRBJ1-1; v_gene: TRBV29-1; d_gene: -; CDR3aa: CSGRRGRAEAFF; CDR3nt: TGCAGCGGTAGACGGGGAAGAGCTGAAGCTTTCTTT
abundance: -; j_gene: TRBJ2-6; v_gene: TRBV2; d_gene: TRBD1; CDR3aa: CASTLDVRQGSGANVLTF; CDR3nt: TGTGCCAGCACACTAGACGTTAGACAGGGCTCCGGGGCCAACGTCCTGACTTTC
abundance: few; j_gene: TRBJ2-7; v_gene: TRBV7-9; d_gene: TRBD1; CDR3aa: CSSSKRQGSDEQYF; CDR3nt: TGTTCCAGCAGCAAACGACAGGGTTCGGACGAGCAGTACTTC
abundance: few; j_gene: TRBJ2-7; v_gene: TRBV7-9; d_gene: -; CDR3aa: CASSPLLGGPFDDEQYF; CDR3nt: TGTGCCAGCAGCCCCTTGTTGGGGGGTCCCTTCGATGACGAGCAGTACTTC
abundance: few; j_gene: TRBJ2-1; v_gene: TRBV7-2; d_gene: TRBD2; CDR3aa: CASSFHGGGSYNEQFF; CDR3nt: TGTGCCAGCAGCTTCCACGGGGGGGGTTCCTACAATGAGCAGTTCTTC
abundance: -; j_gene: TRBJ2-7; v_gene: TRBV10-1; d_gene: -; CDR3aa: CAGSESMQEQYF; CDR3nt: TGCGCGGGCAGTGAGTCGATGCAGGAGCAGTACTTC
abundance: -; j_gene: TRBJ2-5; v_gene: TRBV2; d_gene: TRBD1; CDR3aa: CASSTGGAETQYF; CDR3nt: TGTGCCAGCAGTACAGGGGGCGCAGAGACCCAGTACTTC
abundance: -; j_gene: TRBJ2-2; v_gene: TRBV28; d_gene: TRBD2; CDR3aa: CASSTSRGGHGELFF; CDR3nt: TGTGCCAGCAGTACCTCCCGCGGGGGGCATGGGGAGCTGTTTTTT
abundance: once; j_gene: TRBJ2-5; v_gene: TRBV15; d_gene: TRBD1; CDR3aa: CATSSGQGNGETQYF; CDR3nt: TGTGCCACCAGCAGCGGACAGGGAAATGGAGAGACCCAGTACTTC
abundance: -; j_gene: TRBJ2-1; v_gene: TRBV30; d_gene: -; CDR3aa: CAWSPLTYNEQFF; CDR3nt: TGTGCCTGGAGTCCTCTTACCTACAATGAGCAGTTCTTC
abundance: once; j_gene: TRBJ1-2; v_gene: TRBV6-1; d_gene: TRBD1; CDR3aa: CASNTGTVLYGYTF; CDR3nt: TGTGCCAGCAACACCGGGACAGTCTTATATGGCTACACCTTC
abundance: -; j_gene: TRBJ2-2; v_gene: TRBV5-1; d_gene: TRBD1; CDR3aa: CASRSGTGSNTGELFF; CDR3nt: TGCGCCAGCAGGTCCGGGACAGGGTCGAACACCGGGGAGCTGTTTTTT
abundance: -; j_gene: TRBJ2-5; v_gene: TRBV2; d_gene: TRBD2; CDR3aa: CASSQGLAGPETQYF; CDR3nt: TGTGCCAGCAGCCAGGGACTAGCGGGCCCAGAGACCCAGTACTTC
abundance: -; j_gene: TRBJ2-1; v_gene: TRBV19; d_gene: TRBD1; CDR3aa: CASSILQGAQVNEQFF; CDR3nt: TGTGCCAGTAGTATCCTACAGGGGGCCCAAGTCAATGAGCAGTTCTTC
abundance: -; j_gene: TRBJ2-2; v_gene: TRBV18; d_gene: -; CDR3aa: CASSPRQPNTGELFF; CDR3nt: TGTGCCAGCTCACCGAGGCAGCCCAACACCGGGGAGCTGTTTTTT
abundance: few; j_gene: TRBJ2-1; v_gene: TRBV28; d_gene: -; CDR3aa: CASTLSLVDEQFF; CDR3nt: TGTGCCAGCACCCTTTCACTAGTCGATGAGCAGTTCTTC
abundance: -; j_gene: TRBJ1-4; v_gene: TRBV5-1; d_gene: -; CDR3aa: CASSLTVEEKLFF; CDR3nt: TGCGCCAGCAGCTTGACGGTAGAGGAAAAACTGTTTTTT
abundance: few; j_gene: TRBJ1-4; v_gene: TRBV5-1; d_gene: TRBD1; CDR3aa: CASSLEGQGAINEKLFF; CDR3nt: TGCGCCAGCAGCTTGGAGGGACAGGGGGCGATTAATGAAAAACTGTTTTTT
abundance: -; j_gene: TRBJ2-3; v_gene: TRBV5-1; d_gene: TRBD2; CDR3aa: CASSLIKRGGSTDTQYF; CDR3nt: TGCGCCAGCAGCTTAATTAAGCGGGGGGGAAGCACAGATACGCAGTATTTT
abundance: -; j_gene: TRBJ1-1; v_gene: TRBV28; d_gene: -; CDR3aa: CASSLARGTEAFF; CDR3nt: TGTGCCAGCAGTTTAGCCCGGGGCACTGAAGCTTTCTTT
abundance: -; j_gene: TRBJ1-5; v_gene: TRBV23-1; d_gene: TRBD1; CDR3aa: CASSQRSGTGNNQPQHF; CDR3nt: TGCGCCAGCAGTCAACGATCCGGGACAGGGAACAATCAGCCCCAGCATTTT
abundance: -; j_gene: TRBJ2-5; v_gene: TRBV5-1; d_gene: -; CDR3aa: CASRHGTRDETQYF; CDR3nt: TGCGCCAGCAGGCATGGGACTCGAGACGAGACCCAGTACTTC
abundance: once; j_gene: TRBJ2-7; v_gene: TRBV5-1; d_gene: TRBD1; CDR3aa: CASSLARGRPYEQYF; CDR3nt: TGCGCCAGCAGCTTGGCCAGGGGGCGGCCTTACGAGCAGTACTTC
abundance: -; j_gene: TRBJ2-5; v_gene: TRBV6-4; d_gene: -; CDR3aa: CASNTTRGGTPSVKTQYF; CDR3nt: TGTGCCAGCAATACTACCCGTGGTGGGACTCCATCGGTAAAGACCCAGTACTTC
abundance: -; j_gene: TRBJ1-1; v_gene: TRBV7-9; d_gene: TRBD1; CDR3aa: CASSFGTGLTPNTEAFF; CDR3nt: TGTGCCAGCAGCTTCGGGACAGGGCTTACCCCGAACACTGAAGCTTTCTTT
abundance: few; j_gene: TRBJ1-2; v_gene: TRBV5-4; d_gene: TRBD1; CDR3aa: CASRYGQGNYGYTF; CDR3nt: TGTGCCAGCAGATACGGACAGGGGAACTATGGCTACACCTTC
abundance: -; j_gene: TRBJ1-6; v_gene: TRBV13; d_gene: TRBD1; CDR3aa: CASSVAGGNSPLHF; CDR3nt: TGTGCCAGCAGCGTAGCAGGGGGAAATTCACCCCTCCACTTT
abundance: -; j_gene: TRBJ2-7; v_gene: TRBV2; d_gene: -; CDR3aa: CASSTTGLSYEQYF; CDR3nt: TGTGCCAGCAGCACAACAGGGTTATCCTACGAGCAGTACTTC
abundance: -; j_gene: TRBJ2-7; v_gene: TRBV9; d_gene: -; CDR3aa: CASSVGAAGRSYEQYF; CDR3nt: TGTGCCAGCAGCGTAGGCGCGGCGGGGCGAAGTTACGAGCAGTACTTC
abundance: -; j_gene: TRBJ2-2; v_gene: TRBV19; d_gene: -; CDR3aa: CASFQGSGTGELFF; CDR3nt: TGTGCCAGTTTCCAGGGTAGTGGCACCGGGGAGCTGTTTTTT
abundance: -; j_gene: TRBJ2-7; v_gene: TRBV19; d_gene: TRBD1; CDR3aa: CASSRRAGQGAWYEQYF; CDR3nt: TGTGCCAGTAGCCGGAGGGCTGGACAGGGGGCTTGGTACGAGCAGTACTTC
abundance: -; j_gene: TRBJ1-2; v_gene: TRBV4-1; d_gene: -; CDR3aa: CASSRMGGGPLDYGYTF; CDR3nt: TGCGCCAGCAGCCGTATGGGCGGAGGACCCTTGGACTATGGCTACACCTTC
abundance: -; j_gene: TRBJ1-5; v_gene: TRBV19; d_gene: TRBD1; CDR3aa: CASSTGQGRTGNQPQHF; CDR3nt: TGTGCCAGTAGTACGGGACAGGGGAGGACTGGCAATCAGCCCCAGCATTTT
abundance: -; j_gene: TRBJ2-7; v_gene: TRBV7-2; d_gene: -; CDR3aa: CASSFKGVSYEQYF; CDR3nt: TGTGCCAGCAGCTTCAAAGGGGTCTCCTACGAGCAGTACTTC
abundance: -; j_gene: TRBJ2-7; v_gene: TRBV5-1; d_gene: TRBD1; CDR3aa: CASSRTGGSIEQYF; CDR3nt: TGCGCCAGCAGCCGGACAGGGGGGTCTATCGAGCAGTACTTC
abundance: -; j_gene: TRBJ1-4; v_gene: TRBV30; d_gene: -; CDR3aa: CAWSVLGLTEKLFF; CDR3nt: TGTGCCTGGAGTGTACTGGGACTCACTGAAAAACTGTTTTTT